This T cell receptor beta chain was recorded in a study of blood T cell repertoires in COVID-19. Overall study context: Whether acute or convalescent, the COVID-19 samples came from the United States, Italy and Spain. The cDNA or gDNA used as material had been derived from T cells, B-cell-depleted T cells, or PBMCs.

V dropped 6 bases and J dropped 7; count of bases not matched to a gene: 5. This CDR3 has 13 residues. Repertoires were generated with immunoSEQ multiplex PCR, while TCRdb's copy carries only in-frame clones and drops some. This table holds about 290,000 clones, approximately 90% found once. This clone is a singleton in its sample. The chain couples TRBV12-3 or TRBV12-4 to TRBJ1-5; TRBD1 aligns across 8 bases. This receptor was taken from a man aged 35-49 years with acute or convalescent COVID-19. Input material: peripheral blood. The CDR3 region is CASSQGAEQPQHF. The CDR3 DNA is TGTGCCAGCAGCCAGGGGGCGGAGCAGCCCCAGCATTTT.